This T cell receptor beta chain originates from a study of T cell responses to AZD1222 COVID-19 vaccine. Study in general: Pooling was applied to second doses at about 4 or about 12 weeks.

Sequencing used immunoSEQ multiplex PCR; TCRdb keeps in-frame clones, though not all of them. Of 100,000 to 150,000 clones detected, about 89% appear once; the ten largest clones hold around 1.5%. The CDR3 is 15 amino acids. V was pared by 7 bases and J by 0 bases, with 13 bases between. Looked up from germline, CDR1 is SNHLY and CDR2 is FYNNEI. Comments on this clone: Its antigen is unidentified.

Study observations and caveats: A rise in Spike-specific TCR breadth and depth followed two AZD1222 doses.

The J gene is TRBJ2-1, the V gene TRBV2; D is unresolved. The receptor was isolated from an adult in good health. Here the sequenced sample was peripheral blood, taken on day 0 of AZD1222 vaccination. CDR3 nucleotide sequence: TGTGCCAGCACTCAGGATGCGAGCTCCTACAATGAGCAGTTCTTC. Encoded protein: CASTQDASSYNEQFF.